The 28 T cell receptor beta chains below come from one sample, sequenced in a study of T-cell reconstitution after alpha-beta-depleted transplantation in children. TCRbeta library preparation incorporated unique molecular identifiers. In TCRdb, the PCR reads were re-called with MiXCR into one record per CDR3 protein. This table has 200,000 to 250,000 distinct CDR3 sequences, roughly 24% appearing once. Sequencing was performed on PBMCs, taken before TCRalphabeta/CD19-depleted stem cell transplant. These receptors were obtained from a girl under 10 years old with Fanconi anemia, due to receive a stem cell transplant.

The rearrangement links TRBV12-3 or TRBV12-4 to TRBJ2-2, with a weak D call TRBD2 (5 bases). This CDR3 comprises 16 residues. Trimming removed 3 bases at V and 0 bases at J, with 11 bases between. CDR3 sequence: CASSFQDFANTGELFF. The CDR3 nucleotides are TGTGCCAGCAGTTTTCAGGACTTCGCGAACACCGGGGAGCTGTTTTTT.

V and J are TRBV3-1 and TRBJ2-1; D gene uncertain. The V and J ends lost 1 base and 0 bases respectively, with 10 bases between them. Germline lookup yields CDR1 LGHDT and CDR2 YNNKEL (reference sequence). The CDR3 sequence is 16 residues long. In nucleotides, the CDR3 is TGTGCCAGCAGCCAAGCCTTTAAGAGCTCCTACAATGAGCAGTTCTTC. It encodes CASSQAFKSSYNEQFF.

This clonotype has more than one count but fewer than ten. This sequence joins TRBV7-2 and TRBJ2-3; 10 bases line up with TRBD2. CDR1 SGHTA and CDR2 FQGNSA come from the germline V gene. The V segment lost 0 bases and the J segment 5 bases; nucleotides outside the gene matches: 8. CDR3 length: 17 residues. The CDR3 DNA reads as TGTGCCAGCAGCTTAGCCCTAGCGGGAGTAGCAGGAGATACGCAGTATTTT. Its translation: CASSLALAGVAGDTQYF.

The rearrangement uses TRBV29-1 and TRBJ2-3, with D hard to call. Per germline, CDR1 SQVTM and CDR2 ANQGSEA. The CDR3 consists of 11 residues. Trimming removed 6 bases from V and 2 bases from J, with 6 bases in between. CDR3 protein: CSVHPTDTQYF. Here the CDR3 DNA reads TGCAGCGTCCATCCCACAGATACGCAGTATTTT.

This clonotype appeared a few times. This chain links TRBV5-1 with TRBJ2-7; unclear D gene. The CDR3 spans 15 residues. The V gene's germline CDR1 is SGHRS and CDR2 YFSETQ. The germline V and J ends were trimmed by 0 bases and 4 bases, with 14 bases remaining between them. In DNA form, the CDR3 reads TGCGCCAGCAGCTTGGCATCCGGCTACAGTTACGAGCAGTACTTC. This codes for CASSLASGYSYEQYF.

This clonotype was counted at least ten times. The chain joins TRBV29-1 to TRBJ2-7, with 8 bases that match TRBD1. V was clipped by 6 bases and J by 6 bases; unmatched bases: 13. This CDR3 contains 14 residues. The germline CDR1 and CDR2 sequences are SQVTM and ANQGSEA. The CDR3 reads CSVANRGFFSEQYF. CDR3 nucleotides: TGCAGCGTCGCCAACAGGGGGTTTTTCTCCGAGCAGTACTTC.

There are many counts of this clonotype. This chain links TRBV12-3 or TRBV12-4 with TRBJ2-2, with TRBD2 as a possible D gene (7 bases). V was cut by 6 bases and J by 4 bases, with 12 bases left in between. The CDR3 is made up of 14 amino acids. The chain's CDR3 is CASRSGTSTGELFF. Written as DNA, the CDR3 is TGTGCCAGCAGAAGCGGGACATCCACCGGGGAGCTGTTTTTT.

This clonotype was detected ten times or more. The chain has TRBV29-1 and TRBJ1-5; 7 nucleotides line up with TRBD1. Germline V gives CDR1 SQVTM, CDR2 ANQGSEA. Trimming cost V 7 bases and J 2 bases; bases outside gene matches: 2. There are 12 residues in the CDR3. CDR3 coding DNA: TGCAGCGCTGGACAGGGCAATCAGCCCCAGCATTTT. This codes for CSAGQGNQPQHF. Filled out from reference TRBV29-1 and TRBJ1-5, the complete variable domain reads SAVISQKPSRDICQRGTSLTIQCQVDSQVTMMFWYRQQPGQSLTLIATANQGSEATYESGFVIDKFPISRPNLTFSTLTVSNMSPEDSSIYLCSAGQGNQPQHFGDGTRLSIL.

V gene TRBV20-1 combines with J gene TRBJ2-5, with a possible D match to TRBD2 (6 bases). Trimming shortened V by 0 bases and J by 4 bases, and 6 bases separated the two germline ends. The CDR3 runs 12 residues. Germline CDR1 and CDR2: DFQATT and SNEGSKA (reference sequence). The CDR3 reads CSARELAETQYF. The CDR3 DNA reads TGCAGTGCTAGAGAACTAGCAGAGACCCAGTACTTC.

This clonotype has just a few counts. The chain employs TRBV29-1 and TRBJ2-5; D is ambiguous. V lost 6 bases and J lost 5, with 16 bases in between. The V gene's germline CDR1 is SQVTM and CDR2 ANQGSEA. The CDR3 extends over 13 amino acids. The CDR3: CSVSVNLIETQYF. The CDR3 nucleotides are TGCAGCGTCTCGGTAAATCTAATCGAGACCCAGTACTTC. Together with reference TRBV29-1 and TRBJ2-5, the CDR3 gives the full variable domain: SAVISQKPSRDICQRGTSLTIQCQVDSQVTMMFWYRQQPGQSLTLIATANQGSEATYESGFVIDKFPISRPNLTFSTLTVSNMSPEDSSIYLCSVSVNLIETQYFGPGTRLLVL.

This clonotype was counted many times. V gene TRBV20-1 combines with J gene TRBJ2-3, with TRBD2 matching over 9 bases. This CDR3 region has 14 residues. With V trimmed by 3 bases and J by 7 bases, 8 bases remained unmatched. Germline V lookup: CDR1 DFQATT, CDR2 SNEGSKA (reference sequence). CDR3 nucleotide sequence: TGCAGTGCTAGTGGGCTAGCGGGGACTTATACGCAGTATTTT. This sequence encodes CSASGLAGTYTQYF.

The V and J genes are TRBV7-3 and TRBJ2-3, with 7 bases matching TRBD2. CDR1 and CDR2 (germline): SGHTA, FQGTGA. With V trimmed by 5 bases and J by 11 bases, 10 bases remained unmatched. This CDR3 has 13 residues. This CDR3 is CASSPTTTSRQYF. The DNA of the CDR3 is TGTGCCAGCAGCCCCACAACGACTAGCCGGCAGTATTTT.

The chain has TRBV21-1 and TRBJ2-7; TRBD2 is taken as the D call from the table, unchecked against the DNA. TRBV21-1 is a documented pseudogene. The CDR3 is 13 amino acids. The CDR3 loop reads CASSRDLHSEQYF. DNA for the CDR3: TGTGCCAGCAGCCGGGACTTACATTCCGAGCAGTACTTC.

This clonotype was counted many times. This chain uses TRBV29-1 with TRBJ1-2; D remains unclear. The CDR3 loop spans 12 amino acids. Germline V gene lookup returns CDR1 SQVTM and CDR2 ANQGSEA. Trimming took 4 bases from V and 0 from J, leaving 6 bases between them. DNA for the CDR3: TGCAGCGTTGGAGTTACTAACTATGGCTACACCTTC. It is translated as CSVGVTNYGYTF.

A few counts support this clonotype. The gene calls are TRBV14 and TRBJ2-7, with D perhaps TRBD1 (6 bases). Germline V CDR1 and CDR2: SGHDN, FVKESK. The CDR3 extends over 13 amino acids. V gave up 4 bases and J gave up 3 bases, with 10 bases separating them. The CDR3 DNA follows: TGTGCCAGCAGCCCAGGGGTTGACTACGAGCAGTACTTC. Its translation is CASSPGVDYEQYF.

This clonotype was counted between two and nine times. J is TRBJ2-1 and V is TRBV29-1; D gene uncertain. The CDR3 consists of 15 residues. V was cut by 4 bases and J by 0 bases, with 13 bases left in between. The germline V gene has CDR1 SQVTM and CDR2 ANQGSEA. Written as DNA, the CDR3 is TGCAGCGTTGTTGGGCTACCCCTCTCCTACAATGAGCAGTTCTTC. It encodes CSVVGLPLSYNEQFF.

In its sample, this clonotype was seen many times. J is TRBJ2-3 and V is TRBV29-1; the D gene is possibly TRBD2 (6 bases). The ends were cut back, 5 bases at V and 2 bases at J, with 17 bases in the middle. The CDR3 runs to 15 residues. The germline CDR1 and CDR2 sequences are SQVTM and ANQGSEA. CDR3 bases: TGCAGCGTTTCACCCCGGGACTCCTACACAGATACGCAGTATTTT. Protein: CSVSPRDSYTDTQYF.

The V gene is TRBV29-1, the J gene TRBJ2-5; possibly TRBD1 for D (6 bases). The germline V and J ends were trimmed by 6 bases and 4 bases, with 18 bases remaining between them. The CDR3 runs 14 residues. The germline CDR1 and CDR2 sequences are SQVTM and ANQGSEA. In DNA, the CDR3 is TGCAGCGTCCTTCCGGGACATGAACTAGAGACCCAGTACTTC. Translation gives CSVLPGHELETQYF.

A few counts support this clonotype. This chain uses TRBV20-1 with TRBJ2-5; 9 positions agree with TRBD1. Germline trimming cut 6 bases from V and 7 bases from J; bases unmatched to any gene: 6. The CDR3 runs 12 residues. Per germline, CDR1 DFQATT and CDR2 SNEGSKA (reference sequence). The CDR3 DNA follows: TGCAGTGCCGAAGGGACAGGGTGGACCCAGTACTTC. This sequence encodes CSAEGTGWTQYF.

This clonotype was seen at least ten times. The rearrangement links TRBV20-1 to TRBJ2-1, with D perhaps matching TRBD2 (6 bases). V was cut by 6 bases and J by 5 bases, with 14 bases left in between. This CDR3 spans 13 amino acids. Germline V lookup: CDR1 DFQATT, CDR2 SNEGSKA (reference sequence). DNA for the CDR3: TGCAGTGCCCTCCCGACTAGTAACAATGAGCAGTTCTTC. It is translated as CSALPTSNNEQFF.

The table lists this clonotype with many counts. This chain links TRBV12-3 or TRBV12-4 with TRBJ2-3; 9 bases are shared with TRBD2. This CDR3 region has 15 residues. The ends lost 5 bases at V and 4 bases at J; junction bases unmatched: 7. The CDR3 DNA follows: TGTGCCAGCAGTCCCCTTCGCGGGAGGGCAGATACGCAGTATTTT. It codes for CASSPLRGRADTQYF.

This clonotype was observed a handful of times. The genes are TRBV7-6 and TRBJ2-3; tentative D call: TRBD2 (5 bases). In germline, CDR1 is SGHVS, CDR2 FNYEAQ. The CDR3 covers 14 residues. The V gene lost 11 bases and the J gene lost 5 bases, with 20 bases spanning the gap. The CDR3 nucleotides read TGTGCCCGAAAGAGGGAAGCCCCTGGAGATACGCAGTATTTT. Translating it yields CARKREAPGDTQYF.

This clonotype was seen at least ten times. The chain recombines TRBV29-1 with TRBJ2-7; TRBD1 matches at 8 bases. Per the germline V gene, CDR1 is SQVTM and CDR2 is ANQGSEA. CDR3 size: 15 residues. The trim removed 2 bases at V and 2 bases at J, leaving 8 bases unmatched. CDR3 amino acids: CSVETGGSSPYEQYF. The CDR3 DNA is TGCAGCGTTGAAACAGGGGGATCGAGTCCCTACGAGCAGTACTTC.

This clonotype was counted at least ten times. This sequence joins TRBV29-1 and TRBJ1-2, with no clear D. Germline loops: CDR1 SQVTM, CDR2 ANQGSEA. CDR3 length: 12 amino acids. V lost 4 bases, J lost 0 bases, and 6 bases lay in between. The CDR3 protein is CSVAGTNYGYTF. In DNA, the CDR3 is TGCAGCGTTGCAGGAACTAACTATGGCTACACCTTC.

This clonotype was counted at least ten times. The chain links TRBV11-1 to TRBJ2-1; 9 nucleotides align to TRBD1. Germline V lookup: CDR1 SGHAT, CDR2 FQDESV (reference sequence). This CDR3 region has 20 residues. V lost 5 bases, J lost 4 bases, and 21 bases stayed unmatched. The CDR3 loop reads CASSPRRDRVSEWGYNEQFF. The CDR3 region has the DNA TGTGCCAGCAGCCCAAGACGGGACAGGGTCTCTGAATGGGGTTACAATGAGCAGTTCTTC.

The V gene is TRBV20-1, the J gene TRBJ2-7, with TRBD1 as a possible D gene (6 bases). Trimming removed 1 base at V and 2 bases at J, with 12 bases between. This CDR3 has 14 amino acids. The V gene's germline CDR1 is DFQATT and CDR2 SNEGSKA (reference sequence). CDR3: CSARGGRTTYEQYF. The DNA for the CDR3 is TGCAGTGCTAGAGGGGGGCGTACTACCTACGAGCAGTACTTC.

This clonotype occurred a few times. V and J are TRBV20-1 and TRBJ2-1; 9 bases map to TRBD2. V lost 4 bases, J lost 4 bases, and 17 bases stayed unmatched. The CDR3 consists of 18 residues. CDR1 is DFQATT, CDR2 SNEGSKA, per germline (reference sequence). Here the CDR3 reads CSANSLRGGRETYNEQFF. DNA for the CDR3: TGCAGTGCTAACTCCTTGAGGGGCGGGAGGGAGACTTACAATGAGCAGTTCTTC.

This clonotype was recorded at least ten times. This chain joins TRBV9 and TRBJ2-1, with D possibly being TRBD2 (6 bases). This CDR3 region has 19 residues. From germline, CDR1 is SGDLS and CDR2 YYNGEE. V lost 0 bases, J lost 0 bases, and 19 bases lay in between. CDR3 residues: CASSVEGTPRWSSYNEQFF. CDR3 in DNA: TGTGCCAGCAGCGTAGAGGGGACTCCCCGGTGGAGCTCCTACAATGAGCAGTTCTTC.